The next 26 T cell receptor beta chains were all read from a single sample in a study of post-analysis software for immune sequencing data. Study results and limitations: TRBV5-6, TRBV5-1 and TRBV20-1 belonged to a set of about five TRBV segments that were more frequent in patients than controls.

Antigen specificity for these receptors is unknown. Every TCR beta cDNA library bore unique molecular identifiers. Each CDR3 protein gets one entry after TCRdb re-called the PCR reads with MiXCR. Among about 460,000 distinct CDR3 sequences listed, approximately 46% were seen once. The specimen was blood. These receptor sequences come from a girl aged 10-17 years with multiple sclerosis.

This clonotype appeared a few times. The rearrangement uses TRBV27 and TRBJ2-7, with 10 bases matching TRBD2. The CDR3 consists of 13 residues. The germline V gene has CDR1 MNHEY and CDR2 SMNVEV (reference sequence). Trimming cost V 2 bases and J 6 bases; bases outside gene matches: 1. The CDR3 sequence is CASSLGTSAEQYF. The CDR3, as DNA: TGTGCCAGCAGTTTAGGGACTAGCGCCGAGCAGTACTTC.

This clonotype came up many times. This chain joins TRBV27 and TRBJ1-5, with a possible D match to TRBD1 (5 bases). Germline CDR1 and CDR2: MNHEY and SMNVEV (reference sequence). The V end lost 3 bases, the J end lost 0 bases, and 6 bases lay between the germline ends. The CDR3 is 14 residues long. The CDR3 sequence is CASSFGGSNQPQHF. CDR3 bases: TGTGCCAGCAGTTTTGGGGGTAGCAATCAGCCCCAGCATTTT.

The rearrangement uses TRBV14 and TRBJ2-1, with D uncertain. The germline V and J ends were trimmed by 1 base and 12 bases, with 7 bases remaining between them. Germline V CDR1 and CDR2: SGHDN, FVKESK. The CDR3 covers 11 residues. In nucleotides, the CDR3 is TGTGCCAGCAGCCAAGGGTATGGGCAGTTCTTC. Amino acids: CASSQGYGQFF.

Concerning this clonotype: A much larger clone sits a single nucleotide away, making a read error possible. This chain connects TRBV7-8 to TRBJ2-3; TRBD2 agrees at 15 bases. The germline V gene has CDR1 SGHVS and CDR2 FQNEAQ. V was pared by 8 bases and J by 10 bases, with 10 bases of the junction left unmatched. CDR3 length equals 15 residues. CDR3: CASEGLAGGGDAQYF. The CDR3 nucleotides are TGTGCCAGCGAGGGACTAGCGGGAGGAGGGGATGCGCAGTATTTT. The full variable domain, with the rest looked up from reference TRBV7-8 and TRBJ2-3, is GAGVSQSPRYKVAKRGQDVALRCDPISGHVSLFWYQQALGQGPEFLTYFQNEAQLDKSGLPSDRFFAERPEGSVSTLKIQRTQQEDSAVYLCASEGLAGGGDAQYFGPGTRLTVL.

This clonotype was observed a handful of times. This chain connects TRBV25-1 to TRBJ1-2; possibly TRBD1 for D (5 bases). The CDR3 runs 15 residues. Trimming shortened V by 1 base and J by 4 bases, and 13 bases separated the two germline ends. Looked up from germline, CDR1 is MGHDK and CDR2 is SYGVNS. The CDR3 nucleotides are TGTGCCAGCAGTGAATCCAGGGCCGGTGGCTATGGCTACACCTTC. The encoded protein is CASSESRAGGYGYTF.

Details on this clonotype: One end of the junction does not line up with germline, which may come from a read error. The V and J genes are TRBV29-1 and TRBJ1-1; the D is unclear. Germline-derived CDR1 and CDR2 are SQVTM and ANQGSEA. CDR3 length equals 13 residues. DNA for the CDR3: TGCAGCGTTGAGGGCAACATGAACACTGAAGTTTTCTTT. Its translation: CSVEGNMNTEVFF.

The chain carries TRBV4-3 and TRBJ1-4; D might be TRBD1 (6 bases). Trimming left V 0 bases short and J 5 bases short, with 10 bases between. Germline-derived CDR1 and CDR2 are LGHNA and YSLEER. CDR3 length equals 15 residues. This CDR3 is CASSQDNRANEKLFF. CDR3 DNA sequence: TGCGCCAGCAGCCAAGATAACAGGGCGAATGAAAAACTGTTTTTT.

The chain carries TRBV5-1 and TRBJ1-4, with D hard to call. This CDR3 comprises 14 residues. Germline V gives CDR1 SGHRS, CDR2 YFSETQ. The V and J ends lost 4 bases and 4 bases respectively, with 11 bases between them. The CDR3 here is CASSGTPYNEKLFF. CDR3 nucleotide sequence: TGCGCCAGCAGCGGTACCCCATATAATGAAAAACTGTTTTTT.

Only a few counts were recorded for this clonotype. The chain is built from TRBV12-3 or TRBV12-4 and TRBJ1-2; 10 positions agree with TRBD1. The CDR3 consists of 13 residues. V was clipped by 2 bases and J by 7 bases; unmatched bases: 1. The CDR3 protein is CASSLRDRGGYTF. CDR3 sequence (DNA): TGTGCCAGCAGTTTACGGGACAGGGGTGGCTACACCTTC.

V and J are TRBV28 and TRBJ2-4; the D is unclear. Gene TRBJ2-7 matches the end of the DNA better, so the J call may be wrong. This CDR3 spans 13 amino acids. Germline V gives CDR1 MDHEN, CDR2 SYDVKM. The CDR3 nucleotides are TGTGCCAGCAGTTTATTAAGTGCCTACGAGCAGTACTTC. This codes for CASSLLSAYEQYF.

V is TRBV7-9 and J is TRBJ2-1; D remains unclear. The CDR3 is 14 residues long. Per the germline V gene, CDR1 is SEHNR and CDR2 is FQNEAQ (reference sequence). Trimming shortened V by 1 base and J by 5 bases, and 9 bases separated the two germline ends. This CDR3 reads CASSLEFLDNEQFF. The CDR3 DNA follows: TGTGCCAGCAGCTTAGAGTTTCTAGACAATGAGCAGTTCTTC.

The chain's CDR3 is CASSDGLAGTTDTQYF. For the CDR3, the DNA is TGTGCCAGCAGCGATGGACTAGCGGGTACCACAGATACGCAGTATTTT. The V call is TRBV7-2, the J call TRBJ2-3; 11 bases match TRBD2. Per germline, CDR1 SGHTA and CDR2 FQGNSA. There are 16 residues in the CDR3. V shed 5 bases, J shed 2 bases, and the junction held 6 bases outside the gene matches.

This clonotype was counted a few times. The V and J genes are TRBV20-1 and TRBJ2-4, with D maybe TRBD2 (5 bases). This CDR3 is built from 14 residues. From germline, CDR1 is DFQATT and CDR2 SNEGSKA (reference sequence). V lost 0 bases, J lost 1 base, and 7 bases lay in between. The chain's CDR3 is CSARETGAKNIQYF. DNA for the CDR3: TGCAGTGCTAGAGAAACGGGGGCCAAAAACATTCAGTACTTC.

This clonotype was detected once. V is TRBV12-3 or TRBV12-4 and J is TRBJ2-3; the D is unclear. The CDR3 runs to 13 residues. Between the trimmed V and J ends, which lost 3 bases and 3 bases, there was a span of 7 bases. The CDR3 sequence is CASSFVQTDTQYF. As DNA, the CDR3 is TGTGCCAGCAGTTTTGTCCAGACAGATACGCAGTATTTT.

This chain joins TRBV20-1 and TRBJ2-3; 13 bases align to TRBD2. Germline CDR1 DFQATT, CDR2 SNEGSKA (reference sequence). Unmatched junction bases numbered 7, after V lost 1 base and J lost 9 bases. This CDR3 has 15 amino acids. The CDR3: CSARAPLAGGGTQYF. CDR3 nucleotides: TGCAGTGCTAGAGCCCCACTAGCGGGAGGGGGAACGCAGTATTTT.

Ten or more counts support this clonotype. CDR3 loop: CASSLQGNSNQPQHF. As DNA, the CDR3 is TGCGCCAGCAGCTTGCAGGGTAATAGCAATCAGCCCCAGCATTTT. The rearrangement links TRBV5-1 to TRBJ1-5; perhaps TRBD1 as D (5 bases). This CDR3 spans 15 amino acids. V gave up 1 base and J gave up 0 bases, with 8 bases separating them. CDR1 is SGHRS, CDR2 YFSETQ, per germline.

The V and J genes are TRBV12-3 or TRBV12-4 and TRBJ2-2, with TRBD2 identical over 12 bases. The CDR3 covers 16 residues. J was trimmed by 5 bases and V by 5 bases; bases with no gene match: 6. CDR3 sequence: CASSLTSGSETGELFF. Written as DNA, the CDR3 is TGTGCCAGCAGTCTGACTAGCGGGAGCGAAACCGGGGAGCTGTTTTTT.

This clonotype was seen a few times. This chain's CDR3 is CASSSYTDVSPLHF. The CDR3 DNA sequence: TGTGCCAGCAGCTCATACACGGACGTTTCACCCCTCCACTTT. The rearrangement uses TRBV7-3 and TRBJ1-6; D gene unclear. Trimming shortened V by 4 bases and J by 9 bases, and 13 bases separated the two germline ends. This CDR3 comprises 14 residues. CDR1 and CDR2 (germline): SGHTA, FQGTGA.

The count of this clonotype is one. This rearrangement joins TRBV27 to TRBJ2-5; TRBD2 is a possible D gene (5 bases). The CDR3 consists of 13 residues. Germline assignment: CDR1 MNHEY and CDR2 SMNVEV (reference sequence). Trimming took 0 bases from V and 10 from J, leaving 12 bases between them. CDR3 nucleotides: TGTGCCAGCAGTTTATCGATTTCCGGGGACCAGTACTTC. It translates to CASSLSISGDQYF.

The table lists this clonotype with many counts. The V call is TRBV29-1, the J call TRBJ2-7; D is unresolved. V lost 1 base to trimming and J lost 2 bases, with 3 bases between them. The V gene's germline CDR1 is SQVTM and CDR2 ANQGSEA. The CDR3 length is 11 residues. The DNA of the CDR3 is TGCAGCGTTGAAGGACCCTACGAGCAGTACTTC. Its protein is CSVEGPYEQYF.

The rearrangement links TRBV7-9 to TRBJ2-3; 8 nucleotides line up with TRBD2. V was pared by 3 bases and J by 2 bases, with 13 bases of the junction left unmatched. The CDR3 totals 18 residues. Germline CDR1 is SEHNR and CDR2 is FQNEAQ (reference sequence). CDR3 residues: CASSFPRLAGKFTDTQYF. Here the CDR3 DNA reads TGTGCCAGCAGCTTCCCCAGGCTAGCGGGTAAATTCACAGATACGCAGTATTTT.

This clonotype was detected only a few times. V is TRBV27 and J is TRBJ2-2; D uncertain. V was clipped by 5 bases and J by 3 bases, with 4 bases between them. The germline CDR1 and CDR2 sequences are MNHEY and SMNVEV (reference sequence). This CDR3 comprises 12 residues. The CDR3 DNA is TGTGCCAGCAGTAGGGACACCGGGGAGCTGTTTTTT. Its protein product is CASSRDTGELFF.

Only a few counts were recorded for this clonotype. The chain links TRBV9 to TRBJ1-1; 7 positions match TRBD1. This CDR3 contains 15 residues. The V segment lost 4 bases and the J segment 1 base; nucleotides outside the gene matches: 7. CDR1 and CDR2 from the germline V gene are SGDLS and YYNGEE. The DNA of the CDR3 is TGTGCCAGCAGCACATCGACAGGGAAGAACACTGAAGCTTTCTTT. Translation gives CASSTSTGKNTEAFF.

This chain uses TRBV7-2 with TRBJ2-1, with TRBD2 as a possible D gene (6 bases). The germline V and J ends were trimmed by 5 bases and 5 bases, with 25 bases remaining between them. This CDR3 spans 18 amino acids. Germline V CDR1 and CDR2: SGHTA, FQGNSA. CDR3 loop: CASSQSDRPTSYDNEQFF. CDR3 nucleotides: TGTGCCAGCAGCCAGAGCGACCGCCCTACTAGCTACGACAATGAGCAGTTCTTC.

This clonotype was detected a few times. The rearrangement uses TRBV12-3 or TRBV12-4 and TRBJ1-6, with 8 bases matching TRBD1. The ends lost 6 bases at V and 5 bases at J; junction bases unmatched: 6. This CDR3 comprises 15 residues. CDR3 in DNA: TGTGCCAGCAGGGGACAGGTCCTTAATAATTCACCCCTCCACTTT. Its protein product is CASRGQVLNNSPLHF.

This sequence joins TRBV12-3 or TRBV12-4 and TRBJ2-1; D remains ambiguous. V was pared by 6 bases and J by 11 bases, with 14 bases between. The CDR3 extends over 12 amino acids. CDR3: CASSLETLKQFF. The DNA for the CDR3 is TGTGCCAGCAGCCTAGAAACGCTAAAGCAGTTCTTC.